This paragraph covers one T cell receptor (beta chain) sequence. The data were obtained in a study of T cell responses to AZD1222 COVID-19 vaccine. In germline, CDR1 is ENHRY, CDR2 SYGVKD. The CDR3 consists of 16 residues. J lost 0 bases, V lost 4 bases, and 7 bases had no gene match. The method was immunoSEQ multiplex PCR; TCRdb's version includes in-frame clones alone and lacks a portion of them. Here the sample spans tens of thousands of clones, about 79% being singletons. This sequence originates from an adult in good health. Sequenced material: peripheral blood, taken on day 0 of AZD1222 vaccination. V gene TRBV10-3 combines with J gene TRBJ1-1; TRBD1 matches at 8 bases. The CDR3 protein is CAISGVAGGMNTEAFF. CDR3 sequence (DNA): TGTGCCATCAGTGGAGTGGCAGGGGGCATGAACACTGAAGCTTTCTTT.